This note documents a single T cell receptor beta chain sequence. Its target is unknown. This sample was included in a study of T cell responses to AZD1222 COVID-19 vaccine. TCRdb's copy holds only in-frame clones and misses some; the assay was immunoSEQ multiplex PCR. The repertoire holds around 140,000 clones, with about 89% as singletons. Findings of the study overall: Nearly half of spike-specific TCRs reportedly go after variant regions that carry no mutations. At 160-218 and 743-854, vaccine-associated CD4 TCRs were dominant, and they spanned spike.

The TCR originated in an adult in good health. The sequencing used peripheral blood, collected on day 0 of AZD1222 vaccination.

The CDR3 reads CASSLTRGPQETQYF. For the CDR3, the DNA is TGTGCCAGCAGCTTAACGCGCGGGCCACAAGAGACCCAGTACTTC. The rearrangement uses TRBV7-2 and TRBJ2-5; a possible D gene is TRBD2 (5 bases). Germline CDR1 SGHTA, CDR2 FQGNSA. V was cut by 2 bases and J by 2 bases, with 12 bases left in between. This CDR3 has 15 amino acids.